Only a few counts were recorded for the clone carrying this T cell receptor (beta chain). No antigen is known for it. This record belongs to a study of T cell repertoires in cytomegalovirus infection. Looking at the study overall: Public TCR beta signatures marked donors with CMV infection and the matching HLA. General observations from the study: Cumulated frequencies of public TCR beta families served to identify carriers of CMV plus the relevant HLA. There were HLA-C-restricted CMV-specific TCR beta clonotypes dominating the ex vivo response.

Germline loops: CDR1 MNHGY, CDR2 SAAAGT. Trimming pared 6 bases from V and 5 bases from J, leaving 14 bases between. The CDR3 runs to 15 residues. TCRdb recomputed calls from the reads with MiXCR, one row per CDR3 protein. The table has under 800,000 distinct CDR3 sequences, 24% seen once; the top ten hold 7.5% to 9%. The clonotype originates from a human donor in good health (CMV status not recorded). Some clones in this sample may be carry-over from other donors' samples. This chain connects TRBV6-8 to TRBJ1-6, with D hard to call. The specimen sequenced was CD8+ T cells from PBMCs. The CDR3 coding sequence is TGTGCCAGCAGCCCGCCAGCTAAAAATAATTCACCCCTCCACTTT. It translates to CASSPPAKNNSPLHF.